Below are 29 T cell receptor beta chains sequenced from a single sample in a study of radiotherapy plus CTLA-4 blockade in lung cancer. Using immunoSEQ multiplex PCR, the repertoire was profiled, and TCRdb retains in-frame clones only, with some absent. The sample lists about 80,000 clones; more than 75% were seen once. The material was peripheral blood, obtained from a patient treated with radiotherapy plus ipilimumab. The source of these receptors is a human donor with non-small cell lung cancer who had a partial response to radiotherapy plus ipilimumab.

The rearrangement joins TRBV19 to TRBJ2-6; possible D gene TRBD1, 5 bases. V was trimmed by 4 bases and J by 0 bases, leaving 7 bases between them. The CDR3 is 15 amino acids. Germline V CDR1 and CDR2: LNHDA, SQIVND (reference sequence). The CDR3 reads CASSRDSSGANVLTF. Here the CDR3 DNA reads TGTGCCAGTAGTAGAGACAGCTCTGGGGCCAACGTCCTGACTTTC.

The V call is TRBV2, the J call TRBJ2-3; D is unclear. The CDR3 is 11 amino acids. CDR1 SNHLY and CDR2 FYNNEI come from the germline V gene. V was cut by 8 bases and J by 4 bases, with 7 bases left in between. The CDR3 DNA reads TGTGCCAGCCGAAGCGCAGATACGCAGTATTTT. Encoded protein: CASRSADTQYF.

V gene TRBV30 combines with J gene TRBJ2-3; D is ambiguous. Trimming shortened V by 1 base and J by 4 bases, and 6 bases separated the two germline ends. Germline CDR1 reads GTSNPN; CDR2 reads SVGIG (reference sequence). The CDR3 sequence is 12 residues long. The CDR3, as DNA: TGTGCCTGGAGTGGGGCATCAGATACGCAGTATTTT. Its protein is CAWSGASDTQYF.

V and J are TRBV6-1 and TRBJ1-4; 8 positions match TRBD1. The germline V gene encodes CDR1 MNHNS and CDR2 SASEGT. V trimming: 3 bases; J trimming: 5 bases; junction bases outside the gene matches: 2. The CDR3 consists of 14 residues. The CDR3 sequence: CASSDHRGNEKLFF. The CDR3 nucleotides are TGTGCCAGCAGTGATCACAGGGGGAATGAAAAACTGTTTTTT.

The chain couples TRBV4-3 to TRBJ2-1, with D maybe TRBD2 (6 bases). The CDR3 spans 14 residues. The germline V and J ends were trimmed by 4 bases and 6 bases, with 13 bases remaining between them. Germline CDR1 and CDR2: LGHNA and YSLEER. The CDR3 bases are TGCGCCAGCAGCCGGGGGGAAGACTTCAATGAGCAGTTCTTC. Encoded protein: CASSRGEDFNEQFF.

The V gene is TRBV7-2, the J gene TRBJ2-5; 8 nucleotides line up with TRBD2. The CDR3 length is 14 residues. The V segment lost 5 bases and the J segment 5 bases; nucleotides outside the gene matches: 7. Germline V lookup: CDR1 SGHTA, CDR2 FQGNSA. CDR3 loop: CASSVGRALETQYF. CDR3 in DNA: TGTGCCAGCAGCGTCGGGAGGGCCCTCGAGACCCAGTACTTC.

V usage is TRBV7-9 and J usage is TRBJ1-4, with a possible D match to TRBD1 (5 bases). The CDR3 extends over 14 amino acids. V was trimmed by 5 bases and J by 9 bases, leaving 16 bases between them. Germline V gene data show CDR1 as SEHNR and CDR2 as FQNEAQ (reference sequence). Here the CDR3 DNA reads TGTGCCAGCAGCCCGACGGTTCAGGGTCAAAAACTGTTTTTT. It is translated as CASSPTVQGQKLFF.

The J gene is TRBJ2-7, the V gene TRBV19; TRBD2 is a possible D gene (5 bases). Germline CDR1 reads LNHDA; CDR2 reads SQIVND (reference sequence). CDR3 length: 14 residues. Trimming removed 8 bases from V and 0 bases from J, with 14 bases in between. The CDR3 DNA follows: TGTGCCAGTGGGGTCAGCGGCAGCTCCTACGAGCAGTACTTC. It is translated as CASGVSGSSYEQYF.

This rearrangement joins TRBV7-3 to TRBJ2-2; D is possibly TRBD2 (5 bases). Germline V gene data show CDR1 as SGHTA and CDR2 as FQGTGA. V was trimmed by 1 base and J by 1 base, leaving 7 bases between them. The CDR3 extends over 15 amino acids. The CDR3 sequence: CASSLRSGNTGELFF. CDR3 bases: TGTGCCAGCAGCTTAAGGAGCGGGAACACCGGGGAGCTGTTTTTT.

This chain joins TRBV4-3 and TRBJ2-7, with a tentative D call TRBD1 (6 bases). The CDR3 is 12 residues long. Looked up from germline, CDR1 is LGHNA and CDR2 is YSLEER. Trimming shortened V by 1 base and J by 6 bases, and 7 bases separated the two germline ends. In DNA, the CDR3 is TGCGCCAGCAGCCAAGCCAGGGGCGAGCAGTACGTC. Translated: CASSQARGEQYV.

This chain's CDR3 is CASSHGGVMNTEAFF. CDR3 DNA sequence: TGCGCCAGCAGCCACGGCGGGGTCATGAACACTGAAGCTTTCTTT. V gene TRBV5-1 combines with J gene TRBJ1-1; unclear D gene. V gave up 4 bases and J gave up 0 bases, with 13 bases separating them. This CDR3 has 15 residues. From germline, CDR1 is SGHRS and CDR2 YFSETQ. The full variable domain, completed using reference TRBV5-1 and TRBJ1-1, is KAGVTQTPRYLIKTRGQQVTLSCSPISGHRSVSWYQQTPGQGLQFLFEYFSETQRNKGNFPGRFSGRQFSNSRSEMNVSTLELGDSALYLCASSHGGVMNTEAFFGQGTRLTVV.

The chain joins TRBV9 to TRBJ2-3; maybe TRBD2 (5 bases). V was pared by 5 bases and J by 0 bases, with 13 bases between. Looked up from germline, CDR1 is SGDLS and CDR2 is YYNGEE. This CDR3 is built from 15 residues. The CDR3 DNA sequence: TGTGCCAGCAGAGGACTTGATTTGAGCACAGATACGCAGTATTTT. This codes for CASRGLDLSTDTQYF.

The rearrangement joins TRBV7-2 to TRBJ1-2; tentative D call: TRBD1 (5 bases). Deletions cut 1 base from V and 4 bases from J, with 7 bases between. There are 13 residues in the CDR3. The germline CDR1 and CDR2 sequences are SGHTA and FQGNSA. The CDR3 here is CASSLGQTYGYTF. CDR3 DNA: TGTGCCAGCAGCTTAGGACAGACCTATGGCTACACCTTC.

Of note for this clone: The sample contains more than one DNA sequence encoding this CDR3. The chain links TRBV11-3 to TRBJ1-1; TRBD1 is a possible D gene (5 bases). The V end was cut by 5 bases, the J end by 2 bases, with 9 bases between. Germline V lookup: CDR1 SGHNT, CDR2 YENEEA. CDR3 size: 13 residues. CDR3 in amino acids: CASSLQGNTEAFF. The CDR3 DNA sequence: TGTGCCAGCAGCCTGCAGGGTAACACTGAAGCTTTCTTT.

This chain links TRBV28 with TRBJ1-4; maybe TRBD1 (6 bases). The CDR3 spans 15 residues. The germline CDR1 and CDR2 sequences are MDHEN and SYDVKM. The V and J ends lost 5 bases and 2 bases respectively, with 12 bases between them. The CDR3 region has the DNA TGTGCCAGCAGTCCCGACCAGGGGACTAATGAAAAACTGTTTTTT. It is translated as CASSPDQGTNEKLFF.

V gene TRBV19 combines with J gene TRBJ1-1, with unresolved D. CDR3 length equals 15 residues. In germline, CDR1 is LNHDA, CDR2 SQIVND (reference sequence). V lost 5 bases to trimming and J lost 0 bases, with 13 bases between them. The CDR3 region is CASSVAVFMNTEAFF. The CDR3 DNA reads TGTGCCAGTAGTGTGGCAGTATTCATGAACACTGAAGCTTTCTTT.

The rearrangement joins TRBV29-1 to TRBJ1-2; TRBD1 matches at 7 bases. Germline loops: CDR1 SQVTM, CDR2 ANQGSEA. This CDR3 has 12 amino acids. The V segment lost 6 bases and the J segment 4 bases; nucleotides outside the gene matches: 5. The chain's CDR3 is CSVWDSRYGYTF. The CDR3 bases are TGCAGCGTGTGGGACAGCCGCTATGGCTACACCTTC. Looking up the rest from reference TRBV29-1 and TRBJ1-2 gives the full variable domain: SAVISQKPSRDICQRGTSLTIQCQVDSQVTMMFWYRQQPGQSLTLIATANQGSEATYESGFVIDKFPISRPNLTFSTLTVSNMSPEDSSIYLCSVWDSRYGYTFGSGTRLTVV.

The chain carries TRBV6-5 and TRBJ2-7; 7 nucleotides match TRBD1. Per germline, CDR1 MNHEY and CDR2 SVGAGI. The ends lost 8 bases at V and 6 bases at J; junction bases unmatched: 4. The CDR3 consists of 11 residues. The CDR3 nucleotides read TGTGCCAGCTCCTACAGGGGCGAGCAGTACTTC. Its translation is CASSYRGEQYF.

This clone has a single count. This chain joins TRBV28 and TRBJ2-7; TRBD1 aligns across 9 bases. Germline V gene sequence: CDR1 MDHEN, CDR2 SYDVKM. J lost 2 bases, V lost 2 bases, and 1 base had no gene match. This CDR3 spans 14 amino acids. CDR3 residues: CASSLTGGPYEQYF. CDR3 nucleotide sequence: TGTGCCAGCAGTTTAACAGGGGGCCCCTACGAGCAGTACTTC.

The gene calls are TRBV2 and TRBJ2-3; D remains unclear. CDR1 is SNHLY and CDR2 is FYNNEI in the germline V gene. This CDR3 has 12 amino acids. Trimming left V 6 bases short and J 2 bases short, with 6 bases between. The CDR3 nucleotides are TGTGCCAGCAGAGAGGACACAGATACGCAGTATTTT. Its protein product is CASREDTDTQYF.

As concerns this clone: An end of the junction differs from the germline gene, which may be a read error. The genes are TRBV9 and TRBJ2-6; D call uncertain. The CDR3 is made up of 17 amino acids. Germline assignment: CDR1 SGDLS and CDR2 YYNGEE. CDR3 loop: CASSVEAGYSWANVLTF. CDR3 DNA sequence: TGTGCCAGCAGCGTAGAAGCAGGCTACTCTTGGGCCAACGTCCTGACTTTC. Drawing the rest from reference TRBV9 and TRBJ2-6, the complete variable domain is DSGVTQTPKHLITATGQRVTLRCSPRSGDLSVYWYQQSLDQGLQFLIQYYNGEERAKGNILERFSAQQFPDLHSELNLSSLELGDSALYFCASSVEAGYSWANVLTFGAGSRLTVL.

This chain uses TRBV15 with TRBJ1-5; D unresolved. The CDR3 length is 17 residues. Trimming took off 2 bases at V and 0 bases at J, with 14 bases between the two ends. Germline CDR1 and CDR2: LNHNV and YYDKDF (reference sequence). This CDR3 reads CATSRKRAQYSNQPQHF. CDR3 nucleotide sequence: TGTGCCACCAGCAGAAAGCGGGCCCAATATAGCAATCAGCCCCAGCATTTT.

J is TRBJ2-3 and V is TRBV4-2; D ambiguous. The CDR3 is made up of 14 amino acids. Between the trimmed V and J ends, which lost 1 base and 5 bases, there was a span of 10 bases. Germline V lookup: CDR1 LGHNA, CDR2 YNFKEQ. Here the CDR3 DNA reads TGTGCCAGCAGCCAAGCTGGAGTTGGAGATACGCAGTATTTT. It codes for CASSQAGVGDTQYF.

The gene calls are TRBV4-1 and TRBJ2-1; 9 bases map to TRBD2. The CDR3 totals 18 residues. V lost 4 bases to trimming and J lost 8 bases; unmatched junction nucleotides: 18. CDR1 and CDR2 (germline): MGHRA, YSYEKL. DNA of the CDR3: TGCGCCAGCAGCCCATCCTCCGGTAATAGCGGGAGAGTTTATGAGCAGTTCTTC. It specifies CASSPSSGNSGRVYEQFF.

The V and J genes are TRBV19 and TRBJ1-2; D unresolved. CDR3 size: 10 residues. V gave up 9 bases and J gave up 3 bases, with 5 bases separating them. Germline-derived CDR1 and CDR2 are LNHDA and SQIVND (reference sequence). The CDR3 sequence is CASGDYGYTF. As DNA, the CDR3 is TGTGCCAGCGGGGACTATGGCTACACCTTC.

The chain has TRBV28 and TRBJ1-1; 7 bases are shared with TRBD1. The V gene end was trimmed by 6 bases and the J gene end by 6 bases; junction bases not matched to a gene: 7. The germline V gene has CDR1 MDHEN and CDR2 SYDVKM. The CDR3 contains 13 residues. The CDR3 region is CASSYRGFPEAFF. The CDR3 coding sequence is TGTGCCAGCAGCTACAGGGGATTCCCTGAAGCTTTCTTT.

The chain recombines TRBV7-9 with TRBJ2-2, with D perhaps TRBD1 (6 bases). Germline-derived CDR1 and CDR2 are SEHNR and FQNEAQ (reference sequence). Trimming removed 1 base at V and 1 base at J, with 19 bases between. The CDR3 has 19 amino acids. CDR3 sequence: CASSLEPYILDRNTGELFF. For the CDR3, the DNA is TGTGCCAGCAGCTTAGAACCCTATATCCTGGACAGGAACACCGGGGAGCTGTTTTTT.

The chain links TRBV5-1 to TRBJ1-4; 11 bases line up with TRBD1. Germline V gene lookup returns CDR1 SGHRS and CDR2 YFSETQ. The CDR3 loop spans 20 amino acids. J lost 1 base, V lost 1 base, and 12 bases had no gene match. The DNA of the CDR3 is TGCGCCAGCAGCTTGTACGGGACAGGGGGTGGTGGCGGAACTAATGAAAAACTGTTTTTT. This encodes CASSLYGTGGGGGTNEKLFF.

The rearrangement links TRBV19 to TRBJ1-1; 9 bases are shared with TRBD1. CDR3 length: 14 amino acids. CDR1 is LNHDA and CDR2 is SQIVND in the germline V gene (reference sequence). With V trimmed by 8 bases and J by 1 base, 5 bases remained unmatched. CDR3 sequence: CASVNRGQNTEAFF. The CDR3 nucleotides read TGTGCCAGTGTTAACAGGGGGCAGAACACTGAAGCTTTCTTT.